This T cell receptor (beta chain) stems from a study of early T cells in non-severe SARS-CoV-2 infection. This clonotype has a count of ten or more. TCRdb processed the 5' RACE reads anew with MiXCR; each CDR3 protein has one entry. This table has about 71,000 distinct CDR3 sequences, about 14% appearing once. The source material was whole blood, sampled at baseline. This clonotype was obtained from an adult who was a healthcare worker with PCR-confirmed SARS-CoV-2 infection or an uninfected control (not recorded which).

CDR3 nucleotide sequence: TGTGCCAGGGGGGAGCCTCCTCGCTCCTACGAGCAGTACTTC. Translating gives CARGEPPRSYEQYF. This chain joins TRBV6-2 or TRBV6-3 and TRBJ2-7; the D gene could be TRBD1 or TRBD2 (5 bases each). CDR1 is MNHEY, CDR2 SVGEGT, per germline. Trimming cost V 9 bases and J 0 bases, with 15 bases left between them. This CDR3 is built from 14 residues.